A selection of T cell receptor beta chains follows, all from one sample in a study of T cell repertoires in cytomegalovirus infection. TCRdb redid the calling of the reads with MiXCR, one entry per CDR3 protein. This sample has approximately 110,000 distinct CDR3 sequences, with about 32% found just once. These receptors lack a known antigen. Specimen: CD8+ T cells from cultured PBMCs, collected from culture after CMV antigen stimulation. These receptors all come from a human donor in good health (CMV status not recorded). Some clones in this sample may be carry-over from other donors' samples. Both conserved end residues are part of each CDR3. A D gene is named only where the DNA matches it firmly. Clone size is not always given. Where it is, it says once, few, many or a class for expanded clones.

j_call v_call clone_size d_call cdr3_nt cdr3_aa
TRBJ2-7 TRBV29-1 few - TGCAGCGTTGTGAGGGGAACTGAGTACGAGCAGTACTTC CSVVRGTEYEQYF
TRBJ1-1 TRBV27 - TRBD1 TGTGCCAGCAGTTTCGGGACAGGGTTCACTGAAGCTTTCTTT CASSFGTGFTEAFF
TRBJ2-7 TRBV7-2 many - TGTGCCAGCAGCCCCCAAGGCAGTTTCCTCTACGAGCAGTACTTC CASSPQGSFLYEQYF
TRBJ2-1 TRBV11-1 many TRBD1 TGTGCCAGCAGCTCGTACAGGGGCAATGAGCAGTTCTTC CASSSYRGNEQFF
TRBJ2-3 TRBV4-3 few - TGCGCCAGCAGCCAAGATAGGCGGGGTTCAGATACGCAGTATTTT CASSQDRRGSDTQYF
TRBJ1-4 TRBV6-5 many - TGTGCCAGCAGTTACTGGGACATAGATGGTGAAAAACTGTTTTTT CASSYWDIDGEKLFF
TRBJ2-3 TRBV7-6 - TRBD1 TGTGCCAGCAGCGAGGGGACAGGGGGCGAGTTGGCAGATACGCAGTATTTT CASSEGTGGELADTQYF
TRBJ2-6 TRBV20-1 few - TGCAGTGCTAGTAAGCAGGGTAACTCTGGGGCCAACGTCCTGACTTTC CSASKQGNSGANVLTF
TRBJ2-2 TRBV20-1 once TRBD2 TGCAGTGCTAGCCTCTACACGCTCGGGGGGATGAACACCGGGGAGCTGTTTTTT CSASLYTLGGMNTGELFF
TRBJ1-2 TRBV7-9 - - TGTGCCAGCAGCTTAGCGGAGCCAGCCAGTAGAGGCTACACCTTC CASSLAEPASRGYTF
TRBJ2-5 TRBV12-3/TRBV12-4 few TRBD2 TGTGCCAGCAGTGCACTGGCGGGGGGTCGGGACCAGTACTTC CASSALAGGRDQYF
TRBJ2-1 TRBV9 few TRBD1 TGTGCCAGCAGCGTAGGGACAGGGGGCTGGTCCTACAATGAGCAGTTCTTC CASSVGTGGWSYNEQFF
TRBJ2-1 TRBV10-3 - TRBD1 TGTGCCATCACTACAGGGGGTAATGAGCAGTTCTTC CAITTGGNEQFF
TRBJ1-4 TRBV7-6 few TRBD1 TGTGCCAGCAGCTCGGAGGGGACAGGGGTTGAAAAACTGTTTTTT CASSSEGTGVEKLFF
TRBJ2-1 TRBV7-3 - TRBD2 TGTGCCAGCAGCATAACAGGGACGGCGGGGGGGCTCTATGAGCAGTTCTTC CASSITGTAGGLYEQFF
TRBJ2-1 TRBV28 few TRBD1 TGTGCCAGCGGGGGACAGGGTCTCTACAATGAGCAGTTCTTC CASGGQGLYNEQFF
TRBJ2-3 TRBV4-1 once TRBD2 TGCGCCAGCAGCCATGTAGCGGGGAGCACAGATACGCAGTATTTT CASSHVAGSTDTQYF
TRBJ2-7 TRBV7-6 few - TGTGCCAGCAGCCCAGGGGGGGCCCACGAGCAGTACTTC CASSPGGAHEQYF
TRBJ2-2 TRBV10-3 few - TGTGCCATCAGTGAGTTGTGGAGCACCGGGGAGCTGTTTTTT CAISELWSTGELFF
TRBJ2-3 TRBV4-2 few - TGTGCCAGCAGCCCCCTGGAGGGGGGCCCTAGCACAGATACGCAGTATTTT CASSPLEGGPSTDTQYF
TRBJ2-5 TRBV4-2 - - TGTGCCAGCATCCAAGAGATGGGGCTAGATCAAGAGACCCAGTACTTC CASIQEMGLDQETQYF
TRBJ1-2 TRBV10-3 - - TGTGCCATCAGTGAGTCCCCGCAGCAACTTAACTATGGCTACACCTTC CAISESPQQLNYGYTF
TRBJ1-1 TRBV7-9 - - TGTGCCAGCAGCTCCCTGGACAGCCTGAACACTGAAGCTTTCTTT CASSSLDSLNTEAFF
TRBJ2-2 TRBV15 few TRBD1 TGTGCCACCAGCAGAGATAGGACAGGGGCGAACACCGGGGAGCTGTTTTTT CATSRDRTGANTGELFF
TRBJ2-7 TRBV7-2 medium-sized - TGTGCCAGCAGCTTGGGTAGTTGGAACGAGCAGTACTTC CASSLGSWNEQYF
TRBJ2-7 TRBV6-8 - - TGTGCCAGCAGTTACTCCCCAGGGGTGTACGAGCAGTACTTC CASSYSPGVYEQYF
TRBJ2-1 TRBV11-1 many TRBD1 TGTGCCAGCAGTCCCGGGACAGGGGGCGCGAATGAGCAGTTCTTC CASSPGTGGANEQFF
TRBJ2-1 TRBV12-3/TRBV12-4 few - TGTGCCAGCAGTTTGATGGCGGGGCCCTACAATGAGCAGTTCTTC CASSLMAGPYNEQFF
TRBJ1-4 TRBV19 few - TGTGCCAGCTCCGGGACGATGTACGAAAAACTGTTTTTT CASSGTMYEKLFF
TRBJ2-7 TRBV19 - - TGTGCCAGTAGTACCTCCGGCGCAGCCATCTCCTACGAGCAGTACTTC CASSTSGAAISYEQYF
TRBJ2-1 TRBV7-8 - - TGTGCCAGCAGCTCCGAACTTGTGCCATCCTACAATGAGCAGTTCTTC CASSSELVPSYNEQFF
TRBJ2-3 TRBV28 - TRBD2 TGTGCCAGCAGTTATAGCCCTGGATTAGCGGGGGCTCCCCACGACACAGATACGCAGTATTTT CASSYSPGLAGAPHDTDTQYF
TRBJ2-7 TRBV6-2/TRBV6-3 - - TGTGCCAGCAGTTACGGGGACGGAATTTACGAGCAGTACTTC CASSYGDGIYEQYF
TRBJ1-5 TRBV6-1 - - TGTGCCAGCAGTTGGGGCGTGAATCAGCCCCAGCATTTT CASSWGVNQPQHF
TRBJ2-3 TRBV6-5 - TRBD1 TGTGCCAGCAGTTACTCCACGGACAGGGGGCCTAGCACAGATACGCAGTATTTT CASSYSTDRGPSTDTQYF
TRBJ2-7 TRBV6-1 - - TGTGCCAGCAGTTCCCGGGACTCTTCCTACGAGCAGTACTTC CASSSRDSSYEQYF
TRBJ1-1 TRBV27 few - TGTGCCAGCAGTTTGGGGGGACCGGTCACTGAAGCTTTCTTT CASSLGGPVTEAFF
TRBJ2-1 TRBV12-3/TRBV12-4 - - TGTGCCAGCGGCAGAGGGTATGAGCAGTTCTTC CASGRGYEQFF
TRBJ2-7 TRBV11-3 - - TGTGCCAGCAGCGCAGCAGAGTTCGGTGAGCAGTACTTC CASSAAEFGEQYF